A single sample is the source of the 32 T cell receptor beta chains below, sequenced in a study of T cell repertoires in cytomegalovirus infection. TCRdb re-called the reads with MiXCR, one entry per CDR3 protein. Found here are about 460,000 distinct CDR3 sequences, roughly 10% of them singletons; the top ten hold about 10%. Sequences were obtained from PBMCs. The receptors were sampled from a human donor in good health (CMV status not recorded). Some clones in this sample may be carry-over from other donors' samples.

Many counts were recorded for this clonotype. This chain joins TRBV28 and TRBJ2-6; D may correspond to TRBD1 or TRBD2 (5 bases each). Trimming removed 5 bases at V and 0 bases at J, with 17 bases between. Looked up from germline, CDR1 is MDHEN and CDR2 is SYDVKM. This CDR3 spans 18 amino acids. CDR3 amino acids: CASSPRDLSHSGANVLTF. Written as DNA, the CDR3 is TGTGCCAGCAGTCCCCGGGACCTGTCACACTCTGGGGCCAACGTCCTGACTTTC. The whole variable domain, filled in from reference TRBV28 and TRBJ2-6, reads DVKVTQSSRYLVKRTGEKVFLECVQDMDHENMFWYRQDPGLGLRLIYFSYDVKMKEKGDIPEGYSVSREKKERFSLILESASTNQTSMYLCASSPRDLSHSGANVLTFGAGSRLTVL.

This clonotype was counted between two and nine times. This chain connects TRBV5-1 to TRBJ2-2; tentatively, D is TRBD2 (5 bases). This CDR3 spans 13 amino acids. CDR1 and CDR2 from the germline V gene are SGHRS and YFSETQ. Trimming shortened V by 10 bases and J by 3 bases, and 13 bases separated the two germline ends. The CDR3 nucleotides are TGCGCCTCCCGCCCCGGGGACACCGGGGAGCTGTTTTTT. It specifies CASRPGDTGELFF.

This clonotype has more than one count but fewer than ten. The rearrangement uses TRBV20-1 and TRBJ2-7; D unclear. Per the germline V gene, CDR1 is DFQATT and CDR2 is SNEGSKA (reference sequence). Trimming took off 0 bases at V and 3 bases at J, with 12 bases between the two ends. CDR3 length: 14 amino acids. The CDR3 loop is CSARDEMRNYEQYF. DNA for the CDR3: TGCAGTGCTAGAGATGAGATGAGGAACTACGAGCAGTACTTC.

This clonotype showed up just once. A much more abundant neighbour one base away suggests this may be a read error. This sequence joins TRBV15 and TRBJ1-6; TRBD1 matches at 8 bases. The trim removed 5 bases at V and 12 bases at J, leaving 9 bases unmatched. The CDR3 contains 14 residues. Germline CDR1 LNHNV, CDR2 YYDKDF (reference sequence). CDR3 bases: TGTGCCACCAGCGAACGGACAGGGCCCTTACCCCTCCACTTT. Translated: CATSERTGPLPLHF.

The chain couples TRBV4-2 to TRBJ2-3; 8 nucleotides match TRBD2. This CDR3 comprises 15 residues. Germline CDR1 is LGHNA and CDR2 is YNFKEQ. V dropped 8 bases and J dropped 2; count of bases not matched to a gene: 9. The CDR3 loop reads CASGQSGGVTDTQYF. CDR3 sequence (DNA): TGTGCCAGCGGTCAGAGCGGGGGCGTCACAGATACGCAGTATTTT.

The chain uses TRBV20-1 and TRBJ1-4, with a possible D match to TRBD1 (6 bases). This CDR3 comprises 14 residues. Looked up from germline, CDR1 is DFQATT and CDR2 is SNEGSKA (reference sequence). Trimming took off 6 bases at V and 13 bases at J, with 24 bases between the two ends. In DNA, the CDR3 is TGCAGTGCCCCATCCGACAGGAGCCTGGTCGGACTGTTTTTT. Protein sequence: CSAPSDRSLVGLFF.

This clonotype was counted many times. The chain joins TRBV7-3 to TRBJ2-3; 12 bases match TRBD2. With V trimmed by 5 bases and J by 2 bases, 2 bases remained unmatched. Germline V gene sequence: CDR1 SGHTA, CDR2 FQGTGA. CDR3 length equals 15 residues. DNA of the CDR3: TGTGCCAGCAGCCGGACTAGCGGGATCACAGATACGCAGTATTTT. Its translation: CASSRTSGITDTQYF.

In this sample, this clonotype turned up many times. V usage is TRBV28 and J usage is TRBJ2-3, with 10 bases aligning to TRBD2. CDR1 and CDR2 (germline): MDHEN, SYDVKM. The CDR3 is 16 residues long. V lost 3 bases, J lost 2 bases, and 5 bases stayed unmatched. The CDR3 DNA reads as TGTGCCAGCAGTTTCCCAGCGGGAGGGTACACAGATACGCAGTATTTT. Translating gives CASSFPAGGYTDTQYF. The complete variable domain, with remaining parts taken from reference TRBV28 and TRBJ2-3, reads DVKVTQSSRYLVKRTGEKVFLECVQDMDHENMFWYRQDPGLGLRLIYFSYDVKMKEKGDIPEGYSVSREKKERFSLILESASTNQTSMYLCASSFPAGGYTDTQYFGPGTRLTVL.

With respect to this clonotype: At one end, the junction sequence differs from germline, possibly due to a read error. This rearrangement joins TRBV6-6 to TRBJ1-6; D is unclear. This CDR3 region has 15 residues. Germline V gene sequence: CDR1 MNHNY, CDR2 SVGAGI (reference sequence). CDR3: CACSYGGGLESPLHF. CDR3 coding DNA: TGTGCCTGCAGTTACGGCGGCGGCCTAGAATCACCCCTCCACTTT.

Comment on this clonotype: A much larger clone lies one base from this, so it may be a read error. This chain links TRBV12-3 or TRBV12-4 with TRBJ1-2; weak D call: TRBD1 (5 bases). CDR3 length equals 12 residues. The CDR3 is CTSSIRDQSYTF. The CDR3 DNA reads TGTACCAGCAGTATCCGGGACCAAAGCTACACCTTC.

V usage is TRBV14 and J usage is TRBJ1-2; maybe TRBD1 (5 bases). Trimming removed 4 bases from V and 8 bases from J, with 20 bases in between. This CDR3 has 15 residues. The germline V gene encodes CDR1 SGHDN and CDR2 FVKESK. CDR3: CASSLGHPLLGGYTF. In DNA, the CDR3 is TGTGCCAGCAGCCTCGGACACCCGCTCCTTGGGGGCTACACCTTC.

The chain uses TRBV9 and TRBJ1-2, with D possibly TRBD1 on 5 matching bases. CDR3 length: 14 residues. Germline CDR1 is SGDLS and CDR2 is YYNGEE. V lost 0 bases and J lost 4, with 10 bases in between. Written as DNA, the CDR3 is TGTGCCAGCAGCGTAGGGAAGGGGCCCTATGGCTACACCTTC. Protein sequence: CASSVGKGPYGYTF.

This clonotype has at least ten counts. The chain is built from TRBV9 and TRBJ2-1, with 10 bases aligning to TRBD2. This CDR3 region has 14 residues. Germline V lookup: CDR1 SGDLS, CDR2 YYNGEE. Trimming at V came to 3 bases and at J to 9 bases, leaving 6 bases not matched to a gene. CDR3 residues: CASSAVPSGGEQFF. CDR3 sequence (DNA): TGTGCCAGCAGCGCCGTCCCTAGCGGGGGTGAGCAGTTCTTC. Together with reference TRBV9 and TRBJ2-1, the CDR3 gives the full variable domain: DSGVTQTPKHLITATGQRVTLRCSPRSGDLSVYWYQQSLDQGLQFLIQYYNGEERAKGNILERFSAQQFPDLHSELNLSSLELGDSALYFCASSAVPSGGEQFFGPGTRLTVL.

This clonotype was detected a few times. V and J are TRBV15 and TRBJ2-3; no definite D call. Germline values: CDR1 LNHNV, CDR2 YYDKDF (reference sequence). V lost 6 bases, J lost 2 bases, and 9 bases lay in between. The CDR3 consists of 13 residues. The CDR3 DNA follows: TGTGCCACCAGTGACGCAAACACAGATACGCAGTATTTT. This translates into CATSDANTDTQYF.

This clonotype was counted many times. CDR3 in amino acids: CASSLKPPGTDTQYF. CDR3 sequence (DNA): TGTGCCAGCAGTTTAAAGCCTCCGGGCACAGATACGCAGTATTTT. The chain joins TRBV27 to TRBJ2-3; D ambiguous. V was trimmed by 2 bases and J by 1 base, leaving 10 bases between them. Germline V gives CDR1 MNHEY, CDR2 SMNVEV (reference sequence). The CDR3 loop spans 15 amino acids.

This clonotype was seen at least ten times. The V gene is TRBV27, the J gene TRBJ1-1; 7 bases match TRBD1. Germline CDR1 and CDR2: MNHEY and SMNVEV (reference sequence). The V gene end was trimmed by 7 bases and the J gene end by 7 bases; junction bases not matched to a gene: 12. The CDR3 contains 14 residues. The CDR3 DNA is TGTGCCAGCACCGATCTGACAGGGCAAGATGAAGCTTTCTTT. Translated: CASTDLTGQDEAFF.

The table lists this clonotype with many counts. V is TRBV12-3 or TRBV12-4 and J is TRBJ1-1; a possible D gene is TRBD1 (6 bases). CDR3 size: 14 residues. V lost 6 bases, J lost 5 bases, and 16 bases lay in between. The CDR3 sequence: CASSPARGRTEAFF. The CDR3 DNA reads as TGTGCCAGCAGCCCGGCCAGGGGCAGGACTGAAGCTTTCTTT.

This clonotype was observed at least ten times. The chain employs TRBV20-1 and TRBJ1-5; TRBD1 matches 10 bases. V lost 0 bases, J lost 6 bases, and 11 bases stayed unmatched. CDR1 and CDR2 from the germline V gene are DFQATT and SNEGSKA (reference sequence). This CDR3 contains 17 residues. CDR3 DNA sequence: TGCAGTGCTAGAGATGGAACGGGGACAGGGGCGGGTCAGCCCCAGCATTTT. This translates into CSARDGTGTGAGQPQHF.

There are many counts of this clonotype. The chain couples TRBV7-3 to TRBJ2-2; 12 nucleotides line up with TRBD2. CDR1 is SGHTA, CDR2 FQGTGA, per germline. The CDR3 spans 15 residues. J gave up 7 bases and V 11 bases, and 11 bases lay outside the gene matches. Here the CDR3 DNA reads TGTGCCGGCCAGACTAGCGGGAGTAGAAGCGGGGAGCTGTTTTTT. Translating it yields CAGQTSGSRSGELFF.

This clonotype was seen ten or more times. This chain joins TRBV20-1 and TRBJ2-2; maybe TRBD2 (5 bases). The CDR3 length is 14 residues. Germline CDR1 is DFQATT and CDR2 is SNEGSKA (reference sequence). The germline V and J ends were trimmed by 5 bases and 4 bases, with 14 bases remaining between them. The CDR3 DNA reads as TGCAGTGCTCGGACCCCCGCGGGCACCGGGGAGCTGTTTTTT. Its protein product is CSARTPAGTGELFF.

This clonotype came up many times. At one end the junction does not follow the germline gene, possibly because of a read error. The V call is TRBV5-1, the J call TRBJ2-7; TRBD1 aligns across 7 bases. Looked up from germline, CDR1 is SGHRS and CDR2 is YFSETQ. The CDR3 is 14 residues long. The CDR3 protein is CASSSRTGSYEQYF. CDR3 nucleotides: TGTGCCAGCAGCTCTCGGACAGGCTCCTACGAGCAGTACTTC.

The chain uses TRBV20-1 and TRBJ2-4, with D possibly TRBD1 on 6 matching bases. This CDR3 contains 13 residues. The germline CDR1 and CDR2 sequences are DFQATT and SNEGSKA (reference sequence). Deletions cut 3 bases from V and 5 bases from J, with 11 bases between. The CDR3 spells CSASWPGENIQYF. The CDR3 region has the DNA TGCAGTGCTAGCTGGCCAGGGGAAAACATTCAGTACTTC.

This clonotype was recorded many times. The chain carries TRBV11-2 and TRBJ2-3; no firm D call. With 2 bases removed from V and 0 bases from J, the gap between germline ends came to 12 bases. The V gene's germline CDR1 is SGHAT and CDR2 FQNNGV. The CDR3 is 16 residues long. The CDR3 reads CASSLNGLGSTDTQYF. The CDR3 bases are TGTGCCAGCAGCTTAAATGGATTGGGGAGCACAGATACGCAGTATTTT.

This clonotype was recorded many times. This chain links TRBV4-2 with TRBJ1-1, with unresolved D. The ends were cut back, 0 bases at V and 8 bases at J, with 10 bases in the middle. The CDR3 sequence is 13 residues long. The germline V gene encodes CDR1 LGHNA and CDR2 YNFKEQ. The DNA for the CDR3 is TGTGCCAGCAGCCAAGATAGTACATCCGAAGCTTTCTTT. Amino acids: CASSQDSTSEAFF.

This clonotype was counted at least ten times. V usage is TRBV10-3 and J usage is TRBJ2-2; 9 positions match TRBD2. CDR1 is ENHRY, CDR2 SYGVKD, per germline. This CDR3 has 14 residues. After removal of 10 bases from V and 7 bases from J, the junction contained 10 bases not matched to a gene. The CDR3 bases are TGTGCCACCGTAAGCGGGGGGAACGACGGGGAGCTGTTTTTT. Translating it yields CATVSGGNDGELFF.

This clonotype has just a few counts. This chain joins TRBV12-5 and TRBJ2-7, with 7 bases fitting TRBD2. Germline V gives CDR1 LGHNT, CDR2 FRNRAP. This CDR3 region has 16 residues. The V segment lost 2 bases and the J segment 6 bases; nucleotides outside the gene matches: 13. The CDR3: CASGLSQFLGGSEQYF. CDR3 nucleotides: TGTGCTAGTGGTTTGTCTCAATTCCTCGGGGGGAGCGAGCAGTACTTC.

This clonotype was seen many times. This rearrangement joins TRBV7-2 to TRBJ2-7; D gene ambiguous. The CDR3 loop spans 14 amino acids. Between the trimmed V and J ends, which lost 1 base and 6 bases, there was a span of 13 bases. CDR1 SGHTA and CDR2 FQGNSA come from the germline V gene. CDR3 protein: CASSLGLSPGEQYF. The CDR3 DNA reads as TGTGCCAGCAGCTTAGGGCTCTCCCCGGGCGAGCAGTACTTC.

This clonotype was counted only a few times. The chain links TRBV28 to TRBJ2-2, with 8 bases that match TRBD1. Trimming cost V 5 bases and J 6 bases; bases outside gene matches: 5. The CDR3 spans 14 residues. CDR1 MDHEN and CDR2 SYDVKM come from the germline V gene. The CDR3 here is CASSQDRASGELFF. Here the CDR3 DNA reads TGTGCCAGCAGTCAGGACAGGGCGTCCGGGGAGCTGTTTTTT.

There are a few counts of this clonotype. The genes are TRBV12-3 or TRBV12-4 and TRBJ1-1, with D maybe TRBD1 (5 bases). CDR3 size: 16 residues. Trimming removed 4 bases from V and 0 bases from J, with 15 bases in between. The DNA of the CDR3 is TGTGCCAGCAGTTCTCCTTTCCGGGACCTGAACACTGAAGCTTTCTTT. Translating it yields CASSSPFRDLNTEAFF.

Ten or more counts support this clonotype. The genes are TRBV2 and TRBJ1-4; D not resolved. The CDR3 contains 16 residues. V lost 2 bases, J lost 2 bases, and 12 bases lay in between. Germline assignment: CDR1 SNHLY and CDR2 FYNNEI. The CDR3 reads CASSERRAITNEKLFF. The CDR3 region has the DNA TGTGCCAGCAGTGAAAGGCGGGCGATCACTAATGAAAAACTGTTTTTT.

This clonotype was observed a handful of times. The chain couples TRBV4-1 to TRBJ2-1; maybe TRBD2 (6 bases). CDR1 is MGHRA and CDR2 is YSYEKL in the germline V gene. V lost 2 bases, J lost 7 bases, and 12 bases lay in between. The CDR3 contains 14 residues. The CDR3 sequence: CASSQYSLANEQFF. The CDR3 DNA reads TGCGCCAGCAGCCAATATTCCCTAGCGAATGAGCAGTTCTTC.

V gene TRBV5-1 combines with J gene TRBJ1-1; maybe TRBD1 (5 bases). The germline CDR1 and CDR2 sequences are SGHRS and YFSETQ. The CDR3 is 16 residues long. V was clipped by 2 bases and J by 6 bases, with 20 bases between them. The DNA for the CDR3 is TGCGCCAGCAGCTTTAGTTCGGGGCCCGTTGTCGCTGAAGCTTTCTTT. This translates into CASSFSSGPVVAEAFF.